These 25 T cell receptor beta chains were all obtained from the same sample, sequenced in a study of spatial heterogeneity in lung cancer (dated by TCRdb to between 2019 and 2020). The intended sense of this specimen's time point label: sample taken at primary tumor resection. TCR sequencing used whole RNA extracted from tumor and nontumor lung tissue, or from cryopreserved PBMC samples, without cell sorting. Library creation used 5' RACE. Sequencing relied on a NextSeq 500. The public sequencing data were trimmed at Q25 with fastp and processed into clonotypes with MiXCR by TCRdb, which kept only in-frame beta chains. All rows with the same CDR3 protein become a single entry with the most common DNA and genes. In all, the sample holds about 4,000 distinct CDR3 sequences, and about 53% of those were seen once. The ten largest clones capture roughly 76% of the sample. This material consisted of PBMCs, taken at surgery. These TCRs come from a female donor with early-stage non-small cell lung cancer.

This clonotype was observed a handful of times. As an off-target read in a library built for alpha chains, this beta chain has a frequency of little significance. V gene TRBV29-1 combines with J gene TRBJ2-5; D may be TRBD1 or TRBD2 (6 bases each). The ends were cut back, 6 bases at V and 0 bases at J, with 8 bases in the middle. The germline V gene encodes CDR1 SQVTM and CDR2 ANQGSEA. The CDR3 has 12 residues. CDR3 residues: CSVRDNQETQYF. The CDR3 DNA reads TGCAGCGTGCGGGACAACCAAGAGACCCAGTACTTC.

This clonotype was found a few times. This beta chain slipped into a library made for alpha chains as a stray read, so its size is not meaningful. The chain couples TRBV19 to TRBJ2-3, with 8 bases identical to TRBD2. The CDR3 length is 15 residues. V lost 4 bases to trimming and J lost 5 bases; unmatched junction nucleotides: 8. The germline V gene has CDR1 LNHDA and CDR2 SQIVND (reference sequence). The CDR3 region is CASSRLAQAQDTQYF. Here the CDR3 DNA reads TGTGCCAGTAGTAGACTAGCGCAGGCCCAAGATACGCAGTATTTT.

Concerning this clonotype itself: This beta chain represents an off-target read in a library built for alpha chains; its size is of limited meaning. V is TRBV7-6 and J is TRBJ2-1; D ambiguous. The CDR3 covers 16 residues. V gave up 1 base and J gave up 2 bases, with 12 bases separating them. Germline V CDR1 and CDR2: SGHVS, FNYEAQ. CDR3 in amino acids: CASSLVPAETYNEQFF. The CDR3 bases are TGTGCCAGCAGCTTAGTACCTGCAGAGACCTACAATGAGCAGTTCTTC.

As for this clonotype: This beta chain came through as a stray read in a library set up for alpha chains, and its size says little. The V gene is TRBV14, the J gene TRBJ2-2; D unclear. CDR3 length: 13 amino acids. Trimming cost V 4 bases and J 6 bases, with 9 bases left between them. Per germline, CDR1 SGHDN and CDR2 FVKESK. CDR3 nucleotide sequence: TGTGCCAGCAGCCCACGTCTAGCCGGGGAGCTGTTTTTT. The encoded protein is CASSPRLAGELFF.

This clonotype was seen once. A library prepared for alpha chains yielded this beta chain as an off-target read; its size is of little meaning. This chain joins TRBV21-1 and TRBJ2-7; the table gives TRBD1 as D, unverified against the DNA. TRBV21-1 counts as a pseudogene. The CDR3 is made up of 13 amino acids. The CDR3 DNA reads as TGTGCCAGCAGCAAAGAGGGGAACTACGAGCAGTACTTC. Translation gives CASSKEGNYEQYF.

This clonotype has a handful of counts. This beta chain is a stray read from a library made for alpha chains; its abundance is not meaningful. The rearrangement uses TRBV28 and TRBJ2-7; weak D call: TRBD2 (6 bases). The germline gives CDR1 MDHEN, CDR2 SYDVKM. This CDR3 has 14 amino acids. The V gene lost 5 bases and the J gene lost 6 bases, with 17 bases spanning the gap. CDR3 DNA: TGTGCCAGCAGTCCGTTGACAATCGGGAGCGAGCAGTACGTC. As protein: CASSPLTIGSEQYV.

This clonotype has only a few counts. This beta chain is a stray read from a library made for alpha chains; its abundance is not meaningful. The chain carries TRBV2 and TRBJ2-3; 7 nucleotides agree with TRBD1. The junction had 5 bases not matched to a gene; V was cut back by 6 bases and J by 2 bases. Per germline, CDR1 SNHLY and CDR2 FYNNEI. This CDR3 comprises 14 residues. DNA for the CDR3: TGTGCCAGCAGCCGGGACAGCTACACAGATACGCAGTATTTT. Translating it yields CASSRDSYTDTQYF.

This clonotype was seen a handful of times. As an off-target read in a library built for alpha chains, this beta chain has a frequency of little significance. The rearrangement joins TRBV2 to TRBJ2-7; 7 bases are a match to TRBD2. The CDR3 length is 16 residues. Losses at the gene ends were 7 bases for V and 7 bases for J; bases not matched to a gene: 19. From germline, CDR1 is SNHLY and CDR2 FYNNEI. This CDR3 is CASTIPQSGTTGEQYF. The CDR3 DNA sequence: TGTGCCAGCACCATACCACAGAGCGGGACTACGGGGGAGCAGTACTTC.

This clonotype was detected only a few times. The size of this beta chain means little, since it is a stray read in a library made for alpha chains. V and J are TRBV7-8 and TRBJ2-5; 8 bases line up with TRBD1. This CDR3 spans 14 amino acids. Germline V CDR1 and CDR2: SGHVS, FQNEAQ. With 6 bases clipped from V and 5 bases from J, the junction kept 8 bases outside the gene matches. The CDR3 sequence is CASSFRGRGETQYF. In DNA form, the CDR3 reads TGTGCCAGCAGTTTCAGGGGGCGCGGGGAGACCCAGTACTTC.

Turning to this clonotype: This beta chain lies outside the target of a library built for alpha chains; its clone size means little. This sequence joins TRBV5-1 and TRBJ2-7; maybe TRBD1 (6 bases). The CDR3 contains 13 residues. Germline V gene data show CDR1 as SGHRS and CDR2 as YFSETQ. V lost 0 bases, J lost 4 bases, and 8 bases lay in between. CDR3 sequence (DNA): TGCGCCAGCAGCTTGGGGGGGCCATACGAGCAGTACGTC. Protein product: CASSLGGPYEQYV.

In this sample, this clonotype turned up a few times. Being off target in a library aimed at alpha chains, this beta chain has a size of little meaning. The V gene is TRBV7-2, the J gene TRBJ2-3, with 14 bases matching TRBD2. Germline values: CDR1 SGHTA, CDR2 FQGNSA. The V gene end was trimmed by 4 bases and the J gene end by 4 bases; junction bases not matched to a gene: 4. This CDR3 has 16 amino acids. The CDR3 loop reads CASSSRLAGGADTQYF. CDR3 coding DNA: TGTGCCAGCAGCTCCAGACTAGCGGGGGGGGCAGATACGCAGTATTTT.

Comment on this clonotype: This beta chain represents an off-target read in a library built for alpha chains; its size is of limited meaning. V usage is TRBV5-4 and J usage is TRBJ2-1; 11 bases map to TRBD2. The CDR3 contains 14 residues. After removal of 5 bases from V and 8 bases from J, the junction contained 6 bases not matched to a gene. The germline V gene has CDR1 SGHNT and CDR2 YYREEE (reference sequence). The CDR3 bases are TGTGCCAGCAGGACACTAGCGGGAGTGCATGAGCAGTTCTTC. Encoded protein: CASRTLAGVHEQFF.

Comment on this clonotype: This beta chain came through as a stray read in a library set up for alpha chains, and its size says little. The chain is built from TRBV6-6 and TRBJ2-5; the D is unclear. CDR3 length: 13 amino acids. The germline V and J ends were trimmed by 7 bases and 4 bases, with 13 bases remaining between them. Germline V lookup: CDR1 MNHNY, CDR2 SVGAGI (reference sequence). As DNA, the CDR3 is TGTGCCAGCAAGAGGAAATTCGCAGAGACCCAGTACTTC. Its protein product is CASKRKFAETQYF.

This clonotype appeared a single time. The size of this beta chain means little, since it is a stray read in a library made for alpha chains. The rearrangement links TRBV29-1 to TRBJ2-5, with 8 bases that match TRBD2. The germline V gene has CDR1 SQVTM and CDR2 ANQGSEA. V shed 4 bases, J shed 2 bases, and the junction held 6 bases outside the gene matches. The CDR3 consists of 14 residues. CDR3 loop: CSVVAGGWQETQYF. The CDR3 nucleotides are TGCAGCGTTGTCGCGGGGGGTTGGCAAGAGACCCAGTACTTC.

In the case of this clonotype: This beta chain is an unintended read in a library built for alpha chains; its size means little. The chain has TRBV2 and TRBJ2-5, with TRBD2 matching 8 bases. Trimming took 6 bases from V and 1 from J; bases not matched to a gene: 7. Germline assignment: CDR1 SNHLY and CDR2 FYNNEI. The CDR3 loop spans 15 amino acids. CDR3 residues: CASRLAGRGQETQYF. DNA for the CDR3: TGTGCCAGCAGATTAGCGGGAAGGGGCCAAGAGACCCAGTACTTC.

Note on this clonotype: This beta chain lies outside the target of a library built for alpha chains; its clone size means little. The CDR3 DNA sequence: TGTGCCAGCAGCTTAGACGGACGGAGCACAGATACGCAGTATTTT. It is translated as CASSLDGRSTDTQYF. The J gene is TRBJ2-3, the V gene TRBV7-9, with D unclear. Trimming pared 1 base from V and 0 bases from J, leaving 8 bases between. The CDR3 sequence is 15 residues long. CDR1 and CDR2 (germline): SEHNR, FQNEAQ (reference sequence).

In its sample, this clonotype was seen a few times. A library prepared for alpha chains yielded this beta chain as an off-target read; its size is of little meaning. The chain has TRBV7-8 and TRBJ2-5, with TRBD2 matching 8 bases. The CDR3 is made up of 15 amino acids. V trimming: 5 bases; J trimming: 5 bases; junction bases outside the gene matches: 10. From germline, CDR1 is SGHVS and CDR2 FQNEAQ. CDR3 sequence (DNA): TGTGCCAGCAGCCCGCTCGGGGGGGCTTTTGAGACCCAGTACTTC. This translates into CASSPLGGAFETQYF.

This clonotype was observed a single time. Since it is a stray read in a library aimed at alpha chains, this beta chain has a size that is not meaningful. CDR3 in amino acids: CASSAPRQGAFDEQFF. CDR3 nucleotide sequence: TGCGCCAGCAGCGCACCAAGACAGGGGGCCTTCGATGAGCAGTTCTTC. This chain uses TRBV5-1 with TRBJ2-1, with TRBD1 identical over 10 bases. V lost 4 bases and J lost 8; bases outside the gene matches: 12. Germline V gene lookup returns CDR1 SGHRS and CDR2 YFSETQ. This CDR3 is built from 16 residues.

This clonotype was counted a few times. The library was designed around alpha chains, so this beta chain is a stray read whose abundance carries little weight. The genes are TRBV7-9 and TRBJ2-3; D might be TRBD1 (8 bases). Trimming removed 3 bases at V and 3 bases at J, with 16 bases between. The CDR3 is made up of 16 amino acids. The germline CDR1 and CDR2 sequences are SEHNR and FQNEAQ (reference sequence). The CDR3: CASSFQGAGGTDTQYF. The CDR3 region has the DNA TGTGCCAGCAGCTTCCAGGGGGCCGGGGGGACAGATACGCAGTATTTT.

Points on this clonotype: Being off target in a library aimed at alpha chains, this beta chain has a size of little meaning. The gene calls are TRBV5-1 and TRBJ2-7; perhaps TRBD1 as D (6 bases). Germline assignment: CDR1 SGHRS and CDR2 YFSETQ. The length of the CDR3 is 13 residues. Trimming stripped 7 bases from V and 3 bases from J, with 14 bases between. CDR3 in DNA: TGCGCCAGCGGGGGCCGGGACCGCTACGAGCAGTACTTC. Encoded protein: CASGGRDRYEQYF. Full variable domain (rest looked up from reference TRBV5-1 and TRBJ2-7): KAGVTQTPRYLIKTRGQQVTLSCSPISGHRSVSWYQQTPGQGLQFLFEYFSETQRNKGNFPGRFSGRQFSNSRSEMNVSTLELGDSALYLCASGGRDRYEQYFGPGTRLTVT.

This clonotype was counted only a few times. This beta chain appears as a stray read in a library generated for alpha chains; its size is not informative. The rearrangement joins TRBV29-1 to TRBJ2-3; no clear D. CDR1 is SQVTM, CDR2 ANQGSEA, per germline. The CDR3 is made up of 14 amino acids. V shed 7 bases and J shed 5 bases, with 19 bases lying between them. The CDR3 sequence is CSATDQLMGDTQYF. The CDR3 DNA sequence: TGCAGCGCGACTGACCAGCTGATGGGAGATACGCAGTATTTT.

A word on this clonotype: The library was designed around alpha chains, so this beta chain is a stray read whose abundance carries little weight. CDR3 nucleotides: TGTGCCAGCAGCCAAGAGGGGAACAGGGGAATCCAAGAGACCCAGTACTTC. Its protein is CASSQEGNRGIQETQYF. This sequence joins TRBV4-2 and TRBJ2-5; 7 bases agree with TRBD1. This CDR3 spans 17 amino acids. V dropped 0 bases and J dropped 1; count of bases not matched to a gene: 8. Germline V gene lookup returns CDR1 LGHNA and CDR2 YNFKEQ.

In the case of this clonotype: Because this beta chain is a stray read in a library intended to capture alpha chains, its abundance should not be given much weight. The V call is TRBV27, the J call TRBJ2-3; TRBD2 aligns across 8 bases. The germline V gene has CDR1 MNHEY and CDR2 SMNVEV (reference sequence). V lost 6 bases and J lost 5; bases outside the gene matches: 10. The CDR3 is 15 amino acids. The CDR3 is CASSPQRGLEDTQYF. The CDR3, as DNA: TGTGCCAGCAGCCCTCAGCGGGGGTTAGAAGATACGCAGTATTTT.

Note on this clonotype: This beta chain is a stray sequence in a library constructed for alpha chains; its clone size is not meaningful. The chain couples TRBV6-2 or TRBV6-3 to TRBJ2-1; TRBD2 agrees at 8 bases. CDR1 and CDR2 (germline): MNHEY, SVGEGT. There are 18 residues in the CDR3. J was trimmed by 10 bases and V by 6 bases; bases with no gene match: 23. CDR3 protein: CASRKIGSDQREFGEQFF. For the CDR3, the DNA is TGTGCCAGCAGAAAGATTGGAAGCGATCAGCGGGAGTTTGGGGAGCAGTTCTTC.

Remarks on this clonotype: Since it is a stray read in a library aimed at alpha chains, this beta chain has a size that is not meaningful. The gene calls are TRBV9 and TRBJ2-1; a possible D gene is TRBD2 (5 bases). This CDR3 spans 14 amino acids. Germline-derived CDR1 and CDR2 are SGDLS and YYNGEE. Trimming took off 0 bases at V and 7 bases at J, with 11 bases between the two ends. The DNA of the CDR3 is TGTGCCAGCAGCGTAGTCGGGGTTAGAAATGAGCAGTTCTTC. It encodes CASSVVGVRNEQFF.